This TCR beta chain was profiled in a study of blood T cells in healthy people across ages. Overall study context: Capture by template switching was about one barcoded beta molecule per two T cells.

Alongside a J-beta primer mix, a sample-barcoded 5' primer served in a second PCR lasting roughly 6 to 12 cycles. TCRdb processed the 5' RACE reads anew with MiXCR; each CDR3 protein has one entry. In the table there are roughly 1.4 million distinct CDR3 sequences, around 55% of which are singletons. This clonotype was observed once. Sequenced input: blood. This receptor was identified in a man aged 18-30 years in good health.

This CDR3 reads CAISESTGTWPEQYF. For the CDR3, the DNA is TGTGCCATCAGTGAGTCGACGGGGACTTGGCCCGAGCAGTACTTC. The rearrangement uses TRBV10-3 and TRBJ2-5; tentatively, D is TRBD2 (6 bases). Near its end, the DNA agrees better with TRBJ2-7, so the J call may be wrong. The CDR3 covers 15 residues. From germline, CDR1 is ENHRY and CDR2 SYGVKD.